These 27 T cell receptor beta chains were sequenced from one sample in a study of neoadjuvant nivolumab and ipilimumab in lung cancer. Measured with immunoSEQ multiplex PCR; TCRdb has only the in-frame clones, and not every one. The sample has tens of thousands of clones; nearly 85% are singletons. This specimen consisted of tumor tissue, obtained after neoadjuvant nivolumab, alone or with ipilimumab, at or shortly before surgery. These receptors were collected from an adult with non-small cell lung cancer.

This clone came up once. The chain has TRBV7-2 and TRBJ2-2; D call uncertain. There are 15 residues in the CDR3. Germline-derived CDR1 and CDR2 are SGHTA and FQGNSA. The V end lost 1 base, the J end lost 3 bases, and 9 bases lay between the germline ends. The CDR3 bases are TGTGCCAGCAGCTTAGTTTATGGGGACACCGGGGAGCTGTTTTTT. Protein: CASSLVYGDTGELFF. Full variable domain (rest looked up from reference TRBV7-2 and TRBJ2-2): GAGVSQSPSNKVTEKGKDVELRCDPISGHTALYWYRQSLGQGLEFLIYFQGNSAPDKSGLPSDRFSAERTGGSVSTLTIQRTQQEDSAVYLCASSLVYGDTGELFFGEGSRLTVL.

This chain joins TRBV5-1 and TRBJ2-7, with 7 bases fitting TRBD1. Unmatched junction bases numbered 9, after V lost 0 bases and J lost 0 bases. This CDR3 is 17 amino acids long. Germline V CDR1 and CDR2: SGHRS, YFSETQ. The chain's CDR3 is CASSLGAGTAISYEQYF. CDR3 coding DNA: TGCGCCAGCAGCTTGGGGGCCGGGACAGCCATCTCCTACGAGCAGTACTTC. The full variable domain, its missing parts supplied by reference TRBV5-1 and TRBJ2-7, is KAGVTQTPRYLIKTRGQQVTLSCSPISGHRSVSWYQQTPGQGLQFLFEYFSETQRNKGNFPGRFSGRQFSNSRSEMNVSTLELGDSALYLCASSLGAGTAISYEQYFGPGTRLTVT.

The gene calls are TRBV18 and TRBJ1-2; no clear D gene. This CDR3 has 11 amino acids. Germline assignment: CDR1 KGHSH and CDR2 LQKENI. The ends were cut back, 6 bases at V and 6 bases at J, with 8 bases in the middle. The CDR3 region is CASSPGDGYTF. Here the CDR3 DNA reads TGTGCCAGCTCCCCCGGGGATGGCTACACCTTC.

Here the CDR3 reads CATGTYNEQFF. The CDR3 DNA reads TGTGCCACCGGTACTTACAATGAGCAGTTCTTC. The rearrangement uses TRBV15 and TRBJ2-1; no reliable D call. The germline V gene encodes CDR1 LNHNV and CDR2 YYDKDF (reference sequence). CDR3 size: 11 residues. The ends were cut back, 8 bases at V and 4 bases at J, with 6 bases in the middle.

Here the CDR3 reads CASSLDGNTIYF. CDR3 DNA sequence: TGCGCCAGCAGCTTGGACGGAAACACCATATATTTT. The chain recombines TRBV5-1 with TRBJ1-3; no reliable D call. The CDR3 is 12 amino acids. Trimming shortened V by 0 bases and J by 4 bases, and 2 bases separated the two germline ends. In germline, CDR1 is SGHRS, CDR2 YFSETQ.

The V and J genes are TRBV2 and TRBJ1-4; D not certain. V shed 4 bases and J shed 8 bases, with 8 bases lying between them. CDR1 is SNHLY and CDR2 is FYNNEI in the germline V gene. This CDR3 contains 12 residues. CDR3: CASSGISEKLFF. CDR3 bases: TGTGCCAGCAGTGGGATAAGCGAAAAACTGTTTTTT.

This clone is deemed medium-sized. One end of the junction fails to match germline, which may point to a read error. This sequence joins TRBV7-7 and TRBJ2-3, with a weak D call TRBD2 (6 bases). This CDR3 is 13 amino acids long. Per the germline V gene, CDR1 is SSHAT and CDR2 is FNYEAQ (reference sequence). CDR3 sequence reads: CASSRLVGDTQYF. In nucleotides, the CDR3 is TGTGCTAGCAGCCGACTAGTGGGAGATACGCAGTATTTT.

The rearrangement joins TRBV14 to TRBJ2-7, with D uncertain. The germline V gene encodes CDR1 SGHDN and CDR2 FVKESK. This CDR3 spans 15 amino acids. The V and J ends lost 0 bases and 0 bases respectively, with 9 bases between them. CDR3 DNA sequence: TGTGCCAGCAGCCAAGATTCGCAGTTCTCCTACGAGCAGTACTTC. This gives the protein CASSQDSQFSYEQYF.

This clone was observed a few times. The chain combines TRBV5-1 with TRBJ1-3; no definite D call. V was cut by 2 bases and J by 0 bases, with 15 bases left in between. Per germline, CDR1 SGHRS and CDR2 YFSETQ. The CDR3 runs to 17 residues. The DNA of the CDR3 is TGCGCCAGCAGCTTTACGGGCCAAACAAACTCTGGAAACACCATATATTTT. Translated: CASSFTGQTNSGNTIYF.

The CDR3 region has the DNA TGTGCCAGCAGTTTACCCTCAGGGGGCACTGAAGCTTTCTTT. Protein sequence: CASSLPSGGTEAFF. The J gene is TRBJ1-1, the V gene TRBV28; 7 bases are shared with TRBD1. CDR3 size: 14 residues. The germline CDR1 and CDR2 sequences are MDHEN and SYDVKM. Germline trimming cut 2 bases from V and 4 bases from J; bases unmatched to any gene: 4.

This chain uses TRBV4-3 with TRBJ2-7; possibly TRBD2 for D (6 bases). The CDR3 has 16 residues. V gave up 0 bases and J gave up 3 bases, with 15 bases separating them. CDR1 LGHNA and CDR2 YSLEER come from the germline V gene. In nucleotides, the CDR3 is TGCGCCAGCAGCCAAGATTGGAGGGACCCTAACTACGAGCAGTACTTC. This sequence encodes CASSQDWRDPNYEQYF.

The chain has TRBV18 and TRBJ2-2; TRBD1 matches 7 bases. The germline CDR1 and CDR2 sequences are KGHSH and LQKENI. V was clipped by 6 bases and J by 4 bases; unmatched bases: 8. The CDR3 sequence is 15 residues long. The CDR3: CASSFQTGFTGELFF. CDR3 coding DNA: TGTGCCAGCTCTTTCCAGACAGGGTTCACCGGGGAGCTGTTTTTT.

The chain couples TRBV7-8 to TRBJ1-6; D is possibly TRBD1 (5 bases). The germline V gene has CDR1 SGHVS and CDR2 FQNEAQ. The CDR3 runs to 15 residues. V gave up 2 bases and J gave up 8 bases, with 13 bases separating them. This CDR3 reads CASSLRDSRDSPLHF. The DNA for the CDR3 is TGTGCCAGCAGCTTACGCGACAGCAGAGATTCACCCCTCCACTTT.

The V and J genes are TRBV7-9 and TRBJ1-2; no reliable D call. The CDR3 length is 13 residues. V was trimmed by 5 bases and J by 6 bases, leaving 13 bases between them. Germline CDR1 reads SEHNR; CDR2 reads FQNEAQ (reference sequence). The CDR3 DNA reads TGTGCCAGCAGCGTAACTCGGACGGATGGCTACACCTTC. Translation: CASSVTRTDGYTF.

J is TRBJ1-1 and V is TRBV5-4; 9 bases fit TRBD1. CDR3 length: 15 residues. CDR1 and CDR2 (germline): SGHNT, YYREEE (reference sequence). V trimming: 0 bases; J trimming: 3 bases; junction bases outside the gene matches: 3. CDR3 in DNA: TGTGCCAGCAGCTTGGACAGGGGGCTCTACACTGAAGCTTTCTTT. Its protein product is CASSLDRGLYTEAFF.

V usage is TRBV5-1 and J usage is TRBJ1-1, with 7 positions matching TRBD1. The CDR3 contains 14 residues. V lost 4 bases, J lost 1 base, and 4 bases stayed unmatched. Germline CDR1 and CDR2: SGHRS and YFSETQ. CDR3 bases: TGCGCCAGCAGCGACGGGACAGCGAACACTGAAGCTTTCTTT. Its translation: CASSDGTANTEAFF.

The chain links TRBV6-1 to TRBJ1-5; D gene ambiguous. This CDR3 comprises 13 residues. Trimming removed 7 bases from V and 4 bases from J, with 11 bases in between. Germline CDR1 reads MNHNS; CDR2 reads SASEGT. In nucleotides, the CDR3 is TGTGCCAGCACCCCGGGATCTAATCAGCCCCAGCATTTT. It specifies CASTPGSNQPQHF.

The chain links TRBV11-2 to TRBJ2-7; 11 nucleotides line up with TRBD2. CDR3 length: 14 residues. Trimming took 2 bases from V and 5 from J; bases not matched to a gene: 2. Germline V gene data show CDR1 as SGHAT and CDR2 as FQNNGV. In nucleotides, the CDR3 is TGTGCCAGCAGCTTAACTAGCGGGAGCGACGAGCAGTACTTC. It codes for CASSLTSGSDEQYF.

DNA for the CDR3: TGCGCCAGCAGCCACCTGGGACAGGGGGTCTACGAGCAGTACTTC. Translation gives CASSHLGQGVYEQYF. The gene calls are TRBV4-3 and TRBJ2-7, with 11 bases identical to TRBD1. Germline CDR1 LGHNA, CDR2 YSLEER. V was pared by 3 bases and J by 3 bases, with 4 bases of the junction left unmatched. The CDR3 is 15 amino acids.

This chain connects TRBV11-2 to TRBJ1-5; a possible D gene is TRBD1 (6 bases). This CDR3 is built from 15 residues. The V gene's germline CDR1 is SGHAT and CDR2 FQNNGV. The V and J ends lost 4 bases and 7 bases respectively, with 17 bases between them. CDR3 DNA sequence: TGTGCCAGCAGCTCTACTAGGGGACAACGACAGCCCCAGCATTTT. It is translated as CASSSTRGQRQPQHF.

This clone was picked up one time. The chain uses TRBV5-1 and TRBJ2-1; TRBD2 matches at 10 bases. J was trimmed by 9 bases and V by 3 bases; bases with no gene match: 9. The CDR3 extends over 15 amino acids. Germline CDR1 and CDR2: SGHRS and YFSETQ. The CDR3 is CASSSGASGSGEQFF. The CDR3 DNA reads as TGCGCCAGCAGCTCGGGAGCTAGCGGGAGTGGTGAGCAGTTCTTC.

The chain couples TRBV2 to TRBJ1-5; unclear D gene. The CDR3 totals 15 residues. V lost 3 bases to trimming and J lost 4 bases, with 13 bases between them. Germline-derived CDR1 and CDR2 are SNHLY and FYNNEI. The CDR3 coding sequence is TGTGCCAGCAGTGAGTCGGGGAACGGGAATCAGCCCCAGCATTTT. Protein product: CASSESGNGNQPQHF.

This clone was seen a handful of times. The rearrangement links TRBV29-1 to TRBJ2-5; D might be TRBD1 (6 bases). Germline V lookup: CDR1 SQVTM, CDR2 ANQGSEA. This CDR3 comprises 11 residues. V was pared by 8 bases and J by 2 bases, with 9 bases between. This CDR3 reads CSSRGQETQYF. The DNA for the CDR3 is TGCAGCTCCAGGGGACAAGAGACCCAGTACTTC. Based on the CDR3 plus reference TRBV29-1 and TRBJ2-5, the full variable domain is SAVISQKPSRDICQRGTSLTIQCQVDSQVTMMFWYRQQPGQSLTLIATANQGSEATYESGFVIDKFPISRPNLTFSTLTVSNMSPEDSSIYLCSSRGQETQYFGPGTRLLVL.

The V call is TRBV30, the J call TRBJ2-7; 7 bases are a match to TRBD2. Trimming at V came to 6 bases and at J to 5 bases, leaving 10 bases not matched to a gene. Germline V gene lookup returns CDR1 GTSNPN and CDR2 SVGIG (reference sequence). The CDR3 spans 13 residues. This CDR3 reads CACSLTSVHEQYF. The DNA for the CDR3 is TGTGCCTGCAGCCTAACTAGCGTGCACGAGCAGTACTTC.

The CDR3 region is CASSSGTGNYGYTF. In nucleotides, the CDR3 is TGTGCCAGCAGCTCTGGGACGGGGAACTATGGCTACACCTTC. The V call is TRBV7-9, the J call TRBJ1-2; a possible D gene is TRBD1 (5 bases). The CDR3 loop spans 14 amino acids. The V end lost 4 bases, the J end lost 2 bases, and 11 bases lay between the germline ends. Germline lookup yields CDR1 SEHNR and CDR2 FQNEAQ (reference sequence).

The V gene is TRBV7-2, the J gene TRBJ1-2; weak D call: TRBD1 (6 bases). Germline CDR1 reads SGHTA; CDR2 reads FQGNSA. V lost 5 bases and J lost 8, with 18 bases in between. The CDR3 is 14 residues long. The CDR3 sequence is CASSPNLGARGYTF. CDR3 nucleotides: TGTGCCAGCAGCCCTAACCTGGGGGCGAGAGGCTACACCTTC. The whole variable domain, filled in from reference TRBV7-2 and TRBJ1-2, reads GAGVSQSPSNKVTEKGKDVELRCDPISGHTALYWYRQSLGQGLEFLIYFQGNSAPDKSGLPSDRFSAERTGGSVSTLTIQRTQQEDSAVYLCASSPNLGARGYTFGSGTRLTVV.

V usage is TRBV5-4 and J usage is TRBJ1-2; D gene ambiguous. This CDR3 contains 12 residues. The ends were cut back, 0 bases at V and 8 bases at J, with 8 bases in the middle. Germline assignment: CDR1 SGHNT and CDR2 YYREEE (reference sequence). CDR3 sequence reads: CASSLGMGGYTF. As DNA, the CDR3 is TGTGCCAGCAGCTTGGGGATGGGCGGCTACACCTTC.